The TCR beta chain under discussion was sequenced for a study of shared clonotypes between healthy human individuals. Study-level background: Two female and a few male donors aged 18 to 49 were enrolled. Study-level findings and limits: Only a few donors were included, so the genetic and exposure-history diversity represented was limited.

All donors were Caucasian adults living in Nashville, Tennessee. Points on this clone: Antigen: not known.

Clones were sequenced by immunoSEQ multiplex PCR, and TCRdb holds only the in-frame ones, with some missing. The data hold hundreds of thousands of clones, with around 76% observed a single time. The TCR sequence derives from a woman aged 40 to 50 in good health. Some clones in this sample may be carry-over from other donors' samples. The source material was PBMCs.

The DNA for the CDR3 is TGTGCCAGCAGCCCGGACTTTCCAGATACGCAGTATTTT. Translation gives CASSPDFPDTQYF. The chain combines TRBV7-9 with TRBJ2-3; the D gene is possibly TRBD2 (5 bases). The germline gives CDR1 SEHNR, CDR2 FQNEAQ (reference sequence). This CDR3 region has 13 residues. V was pared by 5 bases and J by 4 bases, with 10 bases between.